These 13 T cell receptor beta chains were all obtained from the same sample, sequenced in a study of cytomegalovirus exposure and HLA in healthy donors. TCRdb's copy holds only in-frame clones and misses some; the assay was immunoSEQ multiplex PCR. Of about 170,000 clones listed, just under 90% were seen once; the top ten hold 4% to 5%. The sequencing sample was made of PBMCs. These receptors originate from a man younger than 35 in good health and CMV-seropositive.

The chain has TRBV30 and TRBJ2-1; 7 bases align to TRBD2. This CDR3 is 14 amino acids long. Germline lookup yields CDR1 GTSNPN and CDR2 SVGIG (reference sequence). The junction had 8 bases not matched to a gene; V was cut back by 0 bases and J by 9 bases. CDR3 in DNA: TGTGCCTGGAGTGTATTATTAGCGGGCACTGAGCAGTTCTTC. Amino acids: CAWSVLLAGTEQFF.

This chain links TRBV12-5 with TRBJ2-1; 13 bases are shared with TRBD2. The CDR3 sequence is 17 residues long. Germline CDR1 LGHNT, CDR2 FRNRAP. V trimming: 5 bases; J trimming: 3 bases; junction bases outside the gene matches: 7. The CDR3 DNA is TGTGCTAGTGGTCCAGGACTAGCGGGAGATCTCTACAATGAGCAGTTCTTC. This sequence encodes CASGPGLAGDLYNEQFF.

V is TRBV6-1 and J is TRBJ2-7; 7 bases map to TRBD1. The CDR3 spans 16 residues. Per the germline V gene, CDR1 is MNHNS and CDR2 is SASEGT. After removal of 1 base from V and 3 bases from J, the junction contained 9 bases not matched to a gene. CDR3 bases: TGTGCCAGCAGTGAAGGCCCCGGGACAGTGCACTACGAGCAGTACTTC. It is translated as CASSEGPGTVHYEQYF.

The rearrangement links TRBV7-6 to TRBJ1-1; tentatively, D is TRBD1 (5 bases). The V end lost 6 bases, the J end lost 1 base, and 9 bases lay between the germline ends. Germline V gene sequence: CDR1 SGHVS, CDR2 FNYEAQ. The CDR3 totals 13 residues. Here the CDR3 reads CASSSGGNTEAFF. The CDR3 DNA reads TGTGCCAGCAGTTCGGGGGGGAACACTGAAGCTTTCTTT.

This clone appeared a single time. J is TRBJ1-2 and V is TRBV28; 8 bases agree with TRBD1. Looked up from germline, CDR1 is MDHEN and CDR2 is SYDVKM. Trimming cost V 5 bases and J 2 bases; bases outside gene matches: 4. The CDR3 extends over 14 amino acids. Written as DNA, the CDR3 is TGTGCCAGCAGTCAGGGGGCTGGGAACTATGGCTACACCTTC. Translation: CASSQGAGNYGYTF.

This clone has more than one count but fewer than ten. The CDR3, as DNA: TGCGCCAGCAGTGGGACAGATTGCGAGCAGTACTTC. It yields the protein CASSGTDCEQYF. V usage is TRBV10-1 and J usage is TRBJ2-7; D is perhaps TRBD1 (6 bases). From germline, CDR1 is WNHNN and CDR2 SYGVQD (reference sequence). The CDR3 runs 12 residues. V was cut by 4 bases and J by 6 bases, with 10 bases left in between.

The chain combines TRBV6-5 with TRBJ1-2; D perhaps matches TRBD1 (6 bases). CDR1 is MNHEY, CDR2 SVGAGI, per germline. The CDR3 totals 13 residues. V dropped 7 bases and J dropped 2 bases, with 11 bases sitting between them. CDR3 amino acids: CASIIRGNYGYTF. The DNA for the CDR3 is TGTGCCAGCATTATCAGGGGCAACTATGGCTACACCTTC.

CDR3 sequence reads: CASSRTGEDNNEQFF. In DNA form, the CDR3 reads TGTGCCAGCAGTCGGACAGGGGAAGACAACAATGAGCAGTTCTTC. The chain is built from TRBV6-4 and TRBJ2-1; 9 positions agree with TRBD1. Germline V gene lookup returns CDR1 MRHNA and CDR2 SNTAGT. The length of the CDR3 is 15 residues. The J segment lost 5 bases and the V segment lost 5 bases, leaving 7 bases of the junction unmatched.

J is TRBJ2-1 and V is TRBV9; 12 bases align to TRBD2. CDR3 length: 19 amino acids. Losses at the gene ends were 0 bases for V and 6 bases for J; bases not matched to a gene: 13. Per the germline V gene, CDR1 is SGDLS and CDR2 is YYNGEE. CDR3 protein: CASSVGLRTSGIGGNEQFF. In DNA form, the CDR3 reads TGTGCCAGCAGCGTAGGGCTCAGGACTAGCGGGATTGGGGGCAATGAGCAGTTCTTC.

The DNA of the CDR3 is TGTGCCAGCAGCGTAGAGGGGAGGTGGGGGGAGACCCAGTACTTC. This sequence encodes CASSVEGRWGETQYF. J is TRBJ2-5 and V is TRBV9, with a weak D call TRBD2 (6 bases). Germline CDR1 SGDLS, CDR2 YYNGEE. The CDR3 covers 15 residues. Trimming took off 0 bases at V and 5 bases at J, with 14 bases between the two ends. The whole variable domain, remainder taken from reference TRBV9 and TRBJ2-5, is DSGVTQTPKHLITATGQRVTLRCSPRSGDLSVYWYQQSLDQGLQFLIQYYNGEERAKGNILERFSAQQFPDLHSELNLSSLELGDSALYFCASSVEGRWGETQYFGPGTRLLVL.

The chain has TRBV5-1 and TRBJ2-2; 8 bases line up with TRBD1. Germline CDR1 reads SGHRS; CDR2 reads YFSETQ. This CDR3 has 16 residues. V dropped 4 bases and J dropped 4; count of bases not matched to a gene: 9. CDR3 nucleotide sequence: TGCGCCAGCAGCCCAGCCGCCAGGGGGCTCACCGGGGAGCTGTTTTTT. This encodes CASSPAARGLTGELFF.

This chain links TRBV11-3 with TRBJ2-7, with 9 bases matching TRBD2. This CDR3 comprises 14 residues. Germline CDR1 reads SGHNT; CDR2 reads YENEEA. With V trimmed by 8 bases and J by 2 bases, 7 bases remained unmatched. In nucleotides, the CDR3 is TGTGCCAGCCACCCCGGGACTAGCCCCTACGAGCAGTACTTC. Protein: CASHPGTSPYEQYF.

This clone was detected once. This chain uses TRBV19 with TRBJ2-7; TRBD2 aligns across 7 bases. V gave up 6 bases and J gave up 3 bases; unmatched junction bases: 8. There are 14 residues in the CDR3. Germline V lookup: CDR1 LNHDA, CDR2 SQIVND (reference sequence). CDR3 in DNA: TGTGCCAGTAGCACGTCCCTAGCGGTCTACGAGCAGTACTTC. This encodes CASSTSLAVYEQYF. Looking up the rest from reference TRBV19 and TRBJ2-7 gives the full variable domain: DGGITQSPKYLFRKEGQNVTLSCEQNLNHDAMYWYRQDPGQGLRLIYYSQIVNDFQKGDIAEGYSVSREKKESFPLTVTSAQKNPTAFYLCASSTSLAVYEQYFGPGTRLTVT.